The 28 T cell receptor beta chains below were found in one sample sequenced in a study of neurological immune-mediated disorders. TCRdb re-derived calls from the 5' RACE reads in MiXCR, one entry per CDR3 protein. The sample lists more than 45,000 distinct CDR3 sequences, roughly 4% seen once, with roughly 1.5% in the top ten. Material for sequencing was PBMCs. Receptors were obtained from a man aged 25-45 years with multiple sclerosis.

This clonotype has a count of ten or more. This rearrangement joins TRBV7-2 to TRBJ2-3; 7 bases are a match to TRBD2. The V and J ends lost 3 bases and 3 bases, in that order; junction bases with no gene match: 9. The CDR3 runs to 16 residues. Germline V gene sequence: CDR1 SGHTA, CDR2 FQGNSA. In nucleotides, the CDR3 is TGTGCCAGCAGCTTCCTAGCGGCCTTAGGGACAGATACGCAGTATTTT. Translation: CASSFLAALGTDTQYF.

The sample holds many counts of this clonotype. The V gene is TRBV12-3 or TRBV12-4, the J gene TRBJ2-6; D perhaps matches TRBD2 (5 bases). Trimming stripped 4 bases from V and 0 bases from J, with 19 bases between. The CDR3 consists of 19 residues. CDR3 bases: TGTGCCAGCAGTTCAAGGGTAAAGCGGTATCTCTCTGGGGCCAACGTCCTGACTTTC. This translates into CASSSRVKRYLSGANVLTF.

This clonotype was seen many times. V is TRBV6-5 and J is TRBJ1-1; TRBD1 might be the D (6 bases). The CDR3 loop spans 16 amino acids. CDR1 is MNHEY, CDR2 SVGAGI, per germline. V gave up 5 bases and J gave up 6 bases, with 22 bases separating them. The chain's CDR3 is CASSPPRGGSYAEAFF. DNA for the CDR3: TGTGCCAGCAGTCCCCCTAGGGGGGGGTCATACGCTGAAGCTTTCTTT.

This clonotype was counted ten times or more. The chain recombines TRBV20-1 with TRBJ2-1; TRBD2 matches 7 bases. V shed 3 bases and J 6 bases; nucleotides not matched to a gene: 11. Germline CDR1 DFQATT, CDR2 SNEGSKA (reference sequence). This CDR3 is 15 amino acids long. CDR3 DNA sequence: TGCAGTGCTAGCACTTGGACTAGAGGCTCCAATGAGCAGTTCTTC. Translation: CSASTWTRGSNEQFF.

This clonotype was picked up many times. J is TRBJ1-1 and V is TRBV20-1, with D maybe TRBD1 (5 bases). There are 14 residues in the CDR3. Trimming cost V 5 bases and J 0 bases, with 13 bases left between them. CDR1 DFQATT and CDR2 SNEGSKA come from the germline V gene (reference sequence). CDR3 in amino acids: CSAVGGLMNTEAFF. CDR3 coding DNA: TGCAGTGCTGTCGGGGGACTGATGAACACTGAAGCTTTCTTT.

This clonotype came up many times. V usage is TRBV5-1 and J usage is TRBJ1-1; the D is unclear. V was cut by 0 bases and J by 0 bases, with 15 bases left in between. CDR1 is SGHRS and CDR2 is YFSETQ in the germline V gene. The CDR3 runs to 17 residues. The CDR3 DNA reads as TGCGCCAGCAGCTTGGTCGGGGAGGGAGTTGTGAACACTGAAGCTTTCTTT. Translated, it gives CASSLVGEGVVNTEAFF.

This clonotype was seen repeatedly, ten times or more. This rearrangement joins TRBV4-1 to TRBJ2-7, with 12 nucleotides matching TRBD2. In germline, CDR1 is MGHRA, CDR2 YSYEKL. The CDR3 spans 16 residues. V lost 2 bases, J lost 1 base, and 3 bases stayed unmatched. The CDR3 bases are TGCGCCAGCAGCCAACCCACTAGCGGGGGGTCCTACGAGCAGTACTTC. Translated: CASSQPTSGGSYEQYF.

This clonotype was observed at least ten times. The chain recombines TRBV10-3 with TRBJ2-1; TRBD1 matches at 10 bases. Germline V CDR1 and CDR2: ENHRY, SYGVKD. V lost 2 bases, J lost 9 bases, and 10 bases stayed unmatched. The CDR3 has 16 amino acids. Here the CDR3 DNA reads TGTGCCATCAGTGAGACTGGGACAGGGGAAAACGGTGAGCAGTTCTTC. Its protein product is CAISETGTGENGEQFF.

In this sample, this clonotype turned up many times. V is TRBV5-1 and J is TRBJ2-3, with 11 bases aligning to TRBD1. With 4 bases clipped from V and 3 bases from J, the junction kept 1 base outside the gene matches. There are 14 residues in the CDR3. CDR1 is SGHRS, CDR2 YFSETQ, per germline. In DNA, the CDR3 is TGCGCCAGCAGCAGGGACAGGGGGACAGATACGCAGTATTTT. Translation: CASSRDRGTDTQYF.

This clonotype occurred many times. The CDR3 protein is CASAGPGQGADGYTF. The DNA of the CDR3 is TGCGCCAGCGCCGGACCGGGACAGGGGGCAGATGGCTACACCTTC. The chain recombines TRBV5-1 with TRBJ1-2, with TRBD1 matching 12 bases. V shed 7 bases, J shed 6 bases, and the junction held 10 bases outside the gene matches. Germline V gives CDR1 SGHRS, CDR2 YFSETQ. This CDR3 has 15 amino acids.

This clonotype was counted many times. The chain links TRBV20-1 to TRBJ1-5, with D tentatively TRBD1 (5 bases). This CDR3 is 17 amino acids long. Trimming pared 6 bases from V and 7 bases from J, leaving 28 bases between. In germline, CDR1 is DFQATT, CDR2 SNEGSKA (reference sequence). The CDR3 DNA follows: TGCAGTGCCAGAAACTCACTGACTCCGGGGGGAGGCCAGCCCCAGCATTTT. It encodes CSARNSLTPGGGQPQHF.

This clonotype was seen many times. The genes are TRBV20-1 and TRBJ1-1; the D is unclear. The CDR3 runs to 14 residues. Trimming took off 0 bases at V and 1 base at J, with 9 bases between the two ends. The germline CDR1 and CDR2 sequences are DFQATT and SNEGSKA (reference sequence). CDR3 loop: CSARDRARNTEAFF. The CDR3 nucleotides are TGCAGTGCTAGAGATCGAGCGAGGAACACTGAAGCTTTCTTT.

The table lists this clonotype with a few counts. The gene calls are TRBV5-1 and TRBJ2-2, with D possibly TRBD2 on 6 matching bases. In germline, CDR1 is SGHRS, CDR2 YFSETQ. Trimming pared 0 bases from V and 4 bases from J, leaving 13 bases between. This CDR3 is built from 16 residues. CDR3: CASSLDGARGTGELFF. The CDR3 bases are TGCGCCAGCAGCTTGGACGGGGCGCGGGGCACCGGGGAGCTGTTTTTT.

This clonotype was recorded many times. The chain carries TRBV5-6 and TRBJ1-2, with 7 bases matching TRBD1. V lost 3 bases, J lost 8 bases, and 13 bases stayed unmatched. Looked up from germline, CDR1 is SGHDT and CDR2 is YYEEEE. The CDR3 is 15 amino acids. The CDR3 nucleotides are TGTGCCAGCAGCTCGTCAGGGGGAACGTTCCGCGGCTACACCTTC. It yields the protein CASSSSGGTFRGYTF. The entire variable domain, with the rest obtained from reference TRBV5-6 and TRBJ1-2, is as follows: DAGVTQSPTHLIKTRGQQVTLRCSPKSGHDTVSWYQQALGQGPQFIFQYYEEEERQRGNFPDRFSGHQFPNYSSELNVNALLLGDSALYLCASSSSGGTFRGYTFGSGTRLTVV.

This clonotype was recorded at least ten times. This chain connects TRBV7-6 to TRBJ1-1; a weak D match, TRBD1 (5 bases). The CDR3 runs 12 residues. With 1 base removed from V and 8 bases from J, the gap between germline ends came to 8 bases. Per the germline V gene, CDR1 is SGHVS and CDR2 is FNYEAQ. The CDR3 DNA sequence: TGTGCCAGCAGCTTAGGGGGCCCCGAAGCTTTCTTT. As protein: CASSLGGPEAFF.

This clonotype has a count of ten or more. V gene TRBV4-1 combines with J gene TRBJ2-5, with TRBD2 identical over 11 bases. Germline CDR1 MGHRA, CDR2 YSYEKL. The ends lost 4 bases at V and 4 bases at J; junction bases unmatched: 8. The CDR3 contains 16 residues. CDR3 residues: CASSRLTSGVGETQYF. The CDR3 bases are TGCGCCAGCAGCCGATTGACTAGCGGGGTCGGAGAGACCCAGTACTTC.

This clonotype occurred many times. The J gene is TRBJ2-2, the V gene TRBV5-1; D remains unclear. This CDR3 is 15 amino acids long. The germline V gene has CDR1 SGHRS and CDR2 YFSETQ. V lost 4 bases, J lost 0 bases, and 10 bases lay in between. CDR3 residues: CASSEDGPNTGELFF. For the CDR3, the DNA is TGCGCCAGCAGCGAGGATGGGCCGAACACCGGGGAGCTGTTTTTT.

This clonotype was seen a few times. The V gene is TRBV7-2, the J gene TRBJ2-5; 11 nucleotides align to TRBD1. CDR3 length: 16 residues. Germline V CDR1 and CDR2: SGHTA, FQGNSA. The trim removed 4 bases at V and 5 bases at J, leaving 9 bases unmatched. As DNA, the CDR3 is TGTGCCAGCAGCTCCCGCCCCGGACAGGGGGCCGAGACCCAGTACTTC. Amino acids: CASSSRPGQGAETQYF.

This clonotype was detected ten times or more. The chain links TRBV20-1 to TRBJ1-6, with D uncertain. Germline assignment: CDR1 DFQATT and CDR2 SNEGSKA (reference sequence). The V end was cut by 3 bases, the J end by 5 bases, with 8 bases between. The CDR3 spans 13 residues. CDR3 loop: CSASPGNNSPLHF. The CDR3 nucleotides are TGCAGTGCTAGTCCTGGGAATAATTCACCCCTCCACTTT.

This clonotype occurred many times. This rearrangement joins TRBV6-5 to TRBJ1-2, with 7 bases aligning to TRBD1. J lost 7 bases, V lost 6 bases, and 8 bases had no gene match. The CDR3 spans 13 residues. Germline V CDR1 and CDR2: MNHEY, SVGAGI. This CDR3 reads CASRTTGNAGYTF. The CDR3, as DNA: TGTGCCAGCAGAACGACAGGGAACGCTGGCTACACCTTC.

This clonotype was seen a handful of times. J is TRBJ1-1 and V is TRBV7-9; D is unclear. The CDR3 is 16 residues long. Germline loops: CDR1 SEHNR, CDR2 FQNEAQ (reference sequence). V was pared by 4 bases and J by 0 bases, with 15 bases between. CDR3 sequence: CASSSGLPRMNTEAFF. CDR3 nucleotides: TGTGCCAGCAGCTCGGGCCTTCCCCGAATGAACACTGAAGCTTTCTTT.

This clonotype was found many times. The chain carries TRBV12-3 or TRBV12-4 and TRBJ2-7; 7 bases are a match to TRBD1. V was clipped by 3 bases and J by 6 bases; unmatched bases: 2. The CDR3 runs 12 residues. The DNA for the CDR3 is TGTGCCAGCAGTTTCACAGGGGCCGAGCAGTACTTC. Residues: CASSFTGAEQYF.

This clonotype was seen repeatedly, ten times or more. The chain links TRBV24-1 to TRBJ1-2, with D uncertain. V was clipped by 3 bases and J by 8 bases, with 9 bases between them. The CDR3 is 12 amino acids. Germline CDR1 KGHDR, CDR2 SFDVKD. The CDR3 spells CATSDTVGGYTF. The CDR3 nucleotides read TGTGCCACCAGTGATACGGTGGGAGGCTACACCTTC.

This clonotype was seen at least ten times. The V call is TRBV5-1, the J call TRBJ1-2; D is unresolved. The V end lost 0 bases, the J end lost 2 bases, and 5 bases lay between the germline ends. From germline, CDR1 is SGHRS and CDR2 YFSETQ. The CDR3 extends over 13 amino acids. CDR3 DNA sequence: TGCGCCAGCAGCTTGGACCAGAACTATGGCTACACCTTC. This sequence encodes CASSLDQNYGYTF.

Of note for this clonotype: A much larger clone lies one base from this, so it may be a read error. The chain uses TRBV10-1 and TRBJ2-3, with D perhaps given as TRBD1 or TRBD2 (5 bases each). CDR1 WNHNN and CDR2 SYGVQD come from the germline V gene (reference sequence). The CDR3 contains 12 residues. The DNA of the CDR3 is TGCGCCAGCAGTGGGGGGTCAGATACGAAGTATTTT. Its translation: CASSGGSDTKYF.

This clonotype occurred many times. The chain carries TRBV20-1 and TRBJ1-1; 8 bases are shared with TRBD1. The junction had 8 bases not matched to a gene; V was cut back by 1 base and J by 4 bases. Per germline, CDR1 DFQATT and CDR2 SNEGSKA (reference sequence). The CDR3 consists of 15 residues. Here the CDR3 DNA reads TGCAGTGCTAGAGGGACAGGGCATGGAAGCACTGAAGCTTTCTTT. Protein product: CSARGTGHGSTEAFF.

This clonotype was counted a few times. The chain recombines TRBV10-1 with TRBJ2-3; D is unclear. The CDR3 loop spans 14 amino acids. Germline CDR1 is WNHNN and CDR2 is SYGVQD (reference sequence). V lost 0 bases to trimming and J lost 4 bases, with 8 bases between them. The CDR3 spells CASSESTRPDTQYF. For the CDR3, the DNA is TGCGCCAGCAGTGAGTCAACCCGACCAGATACGCAGTATTTT.

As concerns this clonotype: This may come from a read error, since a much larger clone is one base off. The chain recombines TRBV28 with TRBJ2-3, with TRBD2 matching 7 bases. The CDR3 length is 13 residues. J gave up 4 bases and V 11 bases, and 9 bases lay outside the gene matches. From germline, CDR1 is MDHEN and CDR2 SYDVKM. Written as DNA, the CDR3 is TGTGCCGCCGACGGGGGGAGGTCAGATACGCAGTATTTT. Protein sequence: CAADGGRSDTQYF. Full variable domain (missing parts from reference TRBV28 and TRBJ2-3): DVKVTQSSRYLVKRTGEKVFLECVQDMDHENMFWYRQDPGLGLRLIYFSYDVKMKEKGDIPEGYSVSREKKERFSLILESASTNQTSMYLCAADGGRSDTQYFGPGTRLTVL.